A single count supports the clone carrying this TCR beta chain. The entry originates in a study of blood T cell repertoires in COVID-19. The table came from immunoSEQ multiplex PCR; TCRdb's copy has only in-frame clones and leaves some out. The data show about 90,000 clones, more than 85% seen once. Germline values: CDR1 SGDLS, CDR2 YYNGEE. The V and J ends lost 0 bases and 2 bases, in that order; junction bases with no gene match: 2. The CDR3 runs 15 residues. The chain carries TRBV9 and TRBJ2-7; TRBD1 matches 10 bases. This TCR came from a human donor with active COVID-19. The donor label of this sample is uncertain. The sample taken for sequencing was peripheral blood. CDR3 residues: CASSVGGTGAYEQYF. The CDR3 DNA is TGTGCCAGCAGCGTAGGCGGGACAGGGGCCTACGAGCAGTACTTC.